The count of the clone carrying this TCR beta chain is one. The data were produced by immunoSEQ multiplex PCR, yet TCRdb's version contains in-frame clones alone and is incomplete. The repertoire holds hundreds of thousands of clones, with around 87% as singletons. This record belongs to a study of blood T cell repertoires in COVID-19. Germline CDR1 MDHEN, CDR2 SYDVKM. V was pared by 7 bases and J by 6 bases, with 19 bases between. The CDR3 covers 15 residues. V usage is TRBV28 and J usage is TRBJ2-1; D perhaps matches TRBD2 (6 bases). Specimen: peripheral blood. This clonotype originated in a woman between 45 and 65 years old who had recovered from COVID-19. The CDR3 protein is CASKLGGLRSNEQFF. CDR3 sequence (DNA): TGTGCCAGCAAATTGGGGGGTTTGAGGTCCAATGAGCAGTTCTTC.